One sample yielded the 24 T cell receptor beta chains listed below, sequenced in a study of response to subunit inactivated influenza vaccine. Each CDR3 protein is one row after TCRdb ran MiXCR on the RT-PCR reads. The profile covers approximately 500,000 distinct CDR3 sequences, with roughly 25% appearing a single time and around 2.8% taken by the ten largest. The same data also contributed to another study, on T cells expressing NK-cell markers. That study adds: 5'RACE template switching built TCR beta cDNA with unique molecular identifiers.

Sequenced material: CD4+ T cells sorted from PBMCs, taken 12 days after vaccination. These TCRs come from a man aged 50 to 59 who received an inactivated influenza vaccine.

This clonotype has just a few counts. The genes are TRBV5-1 and TRBJ2-7; maybe TRBD1 (6 bases). From germline, CDR1 is SGHRS and CDR2 YFSETQ. The CDR3 has 14 amino acids. Trimming cost V 1 base and J 3 bases, with 11 bases left between them. The CDR3 here is CASSLRAGDYEQYF. The CDR3, as DNA: TGCGCCAGCAGCTTGCGGGCAGGGGACTACGAGCAGTACTTC.

The CDR3 loop reads CASSYVARTGNTIYF. CDR3 nucleotide sequence: TGTGCCAGCAGTTATGTTGCCAGAACCGGGAACACCATATATTTT. This chain connects TRBV6-5 to TRBJ1-3; D not resolved. V lost 3 bases and J lost 7, with 16 bases in between. This CDR3 spans 15 amino acids. Per the germline V gene, CDR1 is MNHEY and CDR2 is SVGAGI.

This clonotype came up many times. CDR3 protein: CASSHGTVSTGELFF. In DNA form, the CDR3 reads TGCGCCAGCAGCCACGGGACAGTTAGCACCGGGGAGCTGTTTTTT. The chain has TRBV5-1 and TRBJ2-2; the match to TRBD1 covers 7 bases. Germline V gene lookup returns CDR1 SGHRS and CDR2 YFSETQ. This CDR3 has 15 amino acids. V shed 4 bases and J 4 bases; nucleotides not matched to a gene: 7.

This rearrangement joins TRBV24-1 to TRBJ2-3; 7 bases are a match to TRBD1. The CDR3 is 16 amino acids. Per germline, CDR1 KGHDR and CDR2 SFDVKD. V lost 3 bases, J lost 1 base, and 6 bases stayed unmatched. The CDR3 nucleotides are TGTGCCACCAGTGATATGACAGGGACCGGCACAGATACGCAGTATTTT. The encoded protein is CATSDMTGTGTDTQYF.

This clonotype was recorded a few times. The chain uses TRBV15 and TRBJ2-7; 10 nucleotides line up with TRBD1. Germline CDR1 reads LNHNV; CDR2 reads YYDKDF (reference sequence). There are 14 residues in the CDR3. Losses at the gene ends were 3 bases for V and 4 bases for J; bases not matched to a gene: 3. CDR3 protein: CATSRDRGKYEQYF. The CDR3 DNA is TGTGCCACCAGCAGGGACAGGGGGAAGTACGAGCAGTACTTC.

The V call is TRBV5-8, the J call TRBJ2-5; 7 nucleotides align to TRBD1. There are 14 residues in the CDR3. In germline, CDR1 is SGHTS, CDR2 YDEGEE. The V gene end was trimmed by 0 bases and the J gene end by 6 bases; junction bases not matched to a gene: 5. The CDR3 bases are TGTGCCAGCAGCTTGGTTAGGGGGCGAAAGACCCAGTACTTC. This sequence encodes CASSLVRGRKTQYF.

J is TRBJ1-1 and V is TRBV2; 7 nucleotides line up with TRBD1. The CDR3 has 15 residues. From germline, CDR1 is SNHLY and CDR2 FYNNEI. The junction had 12 bases not matched to a gene; V was cut back by 10 bases and J by 1 base. The chain's CDR3 is CATTSSGTENTEAFF. DNA of the CDR3: TGTGCCACCACTAGTAGCGGGACAGAGAACACTGAAGCTTTCTTT.

The V call is TRBV27, the J call TRBJ2-4; D may be TRBD1 or TRBD2 (5 bases each). Germline CDR1 MNHEY, CDR2 SMNVEV (reference sequence). The CDR3 is made up of 15 amino acids. V lost 5 bases, J lost 8 bases, and 19 bases lay in between. The CDR3 coding sequence is TGTGCCAGCAGTCCCCGAGGGCAGGGTTTCTACATTCAGTACTTC. Residues: CASSPRGQGFYIQYF.

Ten or more counts support this clonotype. This chain connects TRBV3-1 to TRBJ2-2; D is unresolved. Deletions cut 4 bases from V and 7 bases from J, with 16 bases between. The length of the CDR3 is 15 residues. The V gene's germline CDR1 is LGHDT and CDR2 YNNKEL (reference sequence). CDR3 sequence: CASSRMVAVGGELFF. The CDR3 bases are TGTGCCAGCAGCCGCATGGTAGCTGTGGGCGGGGAGCTGTTTTTT.

The chain uses TRBV28 and TRBJ2-3; TRBD1 matches 8 bases. This CDR3 comprises 15 residues. V shed 6 bases, J shed 8 bases, and the junction held 13 bases outside the gene matches. The germline gives CDR1 MDHEN, CDR2 SYDVKM. The CDR3: CASRNQGALQGTQYF. CDR3 nucleotide sequence: TGTGCCAGCAGGAATCAGGGGGCTCTCCAGGGTACGCAGTATTTT.

This chain joins TRBV7-9 and TRBJ1-6; D unclear. The CDR3 extends over 15 amino acids. The V end was cut by 5 bases, the J end by 7 bases, with 15 bases between. CDR1 SEHNR and CDR2 FQNEAQ come from the germline V gene (reference sequence). Here the CDR3 DNA reads TGTGCCAGCAGCGGATACAGCGGGTACAATTCACCCCTCCACTTT. The encoded protein is CASSGYSGYNSPLHF. Complete variable domain (other parts from reference TRBV7-9 and TRBJ1-6): DTGVSQNPRHKITKRGQNVTFRCDPISEHNRLYWYRQTLGQGPEFLTYFQNEAQLEKSRLLSDRFSAERPKGSFSTLEIQRTEQGDSAMYLCASSGYSGYNSPLHFGNGTRLTVT.

This sequence joins TRBV10-2 and TRBJ2-7; the D call may be TRBD1 or TRBD2 (5 bases each). The CDR3 loop spans 13 amino acids. Germline V gene data show CDR1 as WSHSY and CDR2 as SAAADI. The V end was cut by 6 bases, the J end by 7 bases, with 16 bases between. The CDR3 nucleotides are TGCGCCAGCAGCATATCGGGCAGGGAGGAGCAGTACTTC. Encoded protein: CASSISGREEQYF.

This clonotype was observed a handful of times. The rearrangement uses TRBV11-2 and TRBJ2-7; 12 positions match TRBD2. V lost 5 bases and J lost 6; bases outside the gene matches: 26. CDR1 and CDR2 from the germline V gene are SGHAT and FQNNGV. This CDR3 has 21 residues. CDR3 residues: CASSRRELWTSGTDTLIEQYF. The CDR3 DNA follows: TGTGCCAGCAGCCGCAGGGAGTTGTGGACTAGCGGGACAGATACGTTGATCGAGCAGTACTTC. Full variable domain (rest looked up from reference TRBV11-2 and TRBJ2-7): EAGVAQSPRYKIIEKRQSVAFWCNPISGHATLYWYQQILGQGPKLLIQFQNNGVVDDSQLPKDRFSAERLKGVDSTLKIQPAKLEDSAVYLCASSRRELWTSGTDTLIEQYFGPGTRLTVT.

The chain combines TRBV2 with TRBJ2-3, with 7 positions matching TRBD1. The CDR3 loop spans 14 amino acids. Looked up from germline, CDR1 is SNHLY and CDR2 is FYNNEI. The ends lost 1 base at V and 8 bases at J; junction bases unmatched: 6. The CDR3 is CASSEVAPGGTQYF. In nucleotides, the CDR3 is TGTGCCAGCAGTGAAGTAGCCCCAGGGGGTACGCAGTATTTT.

A few counts support this clonotype. This chain connects TRBV20-1 to TRBJ2-3; a weak D match, TRBD1 (5 bases). Germline V gene sequence: CDR1 DFQATT, CDR2 SNEGSKA (reference sequence). CDR3 size: 16 residues. V was clipped by 3 bases and J by 6 bases, with 22 bases between them. The CDR3 sequence is CSASSLQGRVADTQYF. The CDR3 nucleotides read TGCAGTGCTAGCTCCCTGCAGGGTAGGGTTGCGGATACGCAGTATTTT.

This chain uses TRBV7-8 with TRBJ2-7; the D is unclear. Germline V gene lookup returns CDR1 SGHVS and CDR2 FQNEAQ. CDR3 length: 14 residues. Trimming pared 5 bases from V and 0 bases from J, leaving 11 bases between. CDR3 protein: CASSPHRPSYEQYF. Written as DNA, the CDR3 is TGTGCCAGCAGCCCCCACCGGCCCTCCTACGAGCAGTACTTC.

This chain joins TRBV27 and TRBJ2-2, with 7 bases matching TRBD1. Germline V gene sequence: CDR1 MNHEY, CDR2 SMNVEV (reference sequence). V shed 4 bases, J shed 5 bases, and the junction held 13 bases outside the gene matches. The CDR3 loop spans 17 amino acids. CDR3 sequence: CASSSPRQQGDTGELFF. CDR3 bases: TGTGCCAGCAGTTCCCCTAGACAGCAGGGGGATACCGGGGAGCTGTTTTTT.

The sample holds a few counts of this clonotype. V and J are TRBV6-1 and TRBJ1-5, with D possibly matching TRBD1 (5 bases). The CDR3 is 15 amino acids. V lost 0 bases, J lost 3 bases, and 9 bases lay in between. Per germline, CDR1 MNHNS and CDR2 SASEGT. The CDR3 loop reads CASSEAGPLNQPQHF. The CDR3 DNA is TGTGCCAGCAGTGAAGCGGGACCGCTCAATCAGCCCCAGCATTTT.

This clonotype was counted only a few times. The gene calls are TRBV12-3 or TRBV12-4 and TRBJ2-1; 8 bases agree with TRBD1. There are 15 residues in the CDR3. The V and J ends lost 7 bases and 8 bases, in that order; junction bases with no gene match: 13. The CDR3 bases are TGTGCCAGCAAGTCCCGGGACAGGTTCAGTGATGAGCAGTTCTTC. Protein: CASKSRDRFSDEQFF.

The rearrangement links TRBV5-6 to TRBJ2-7, with 8 nucleotides matching TRBD1. From germline, CDR1 is SGHDT and CDR2 YYEEEE. The CDR3 runs 13 residues. V was clipped by 1 base and J by 11 bases; unmatched bases: 8. The DNA for the CDR3 is TGTGCCAGCAGCTTGTGGGACAGGATGATGGAGTACTTC. It encodes CASSLWDRMMEYF. The full variable domain, with the rest looked up from reference TRBV5-6 and TRBJ2-7, is DAGVTQSPTHLIKTRGQQVTLRCSPKSGHDTVSWYQQALGQGPQFIFQYYEEEERQRGNFPDRFSGHQFPNYSSELNVNALLLGDSALYLCASSLWDRMMEYFGPGTRLTVT.

The genes are TRBV20-1 and TRBJ2-2; 8 bases fit TRBD1. Trimming cost V 4 bases and J 5 bases; bases outside gene matches: 6. Germline lookup yields CDR1 DFQATT and CDR2 SNEGSKA (reference sequence). This CDR3 comprises 14 residues. CDR3 region: CSATRDRRTGELFF. In DNA form, the CDR3 reads TGCAGTGCTACCCGGGACAGGAGGACCGGGGAGCTGTTTTTT.

This clonotype occurred a few times. The chain has TRBV20-1 and TRBJ2-1, with 10 bases fitting TRBD2. CDR1 is DFQATT, CDR2 SNEGSKA, per germline (reference sequence). The CDR3 is 16 amino acids. Trimming took 6 bases from V and 2 from J; bases not matched to a gene: 10. The CDR3 reads CSASGLAGVTYNEQFF. CDR3 in DNA: TGCAGTGCAAGCGGGCTAGCGGGAGTCACCTACAATGAGCAGTTCTTC.

This clonotype was found a few times. The chain employs TRBV20-1 and TRBJ2-1, with D possibly TRBD2 on 5 matching bases. Trimming removed 6 bases at V and 8 bases at J, with 23 bases between. CDR3 size: 15 residues. Germline CDR1 DFQATT, CDR2 SNEGSKA (reference sequence). The CDR3 region is CSAPDSVGGGDEQFF. Here the CDR3 DNA reads TGCAGTGCGCCGGATAGCGTCGGCGGAGGTGATGAGCAGTTCTTC.

Many counts were recorded for this clonotype. The chain combines TRBV29-1 with TRBJ1-1; no reliable D call. V was shortened by 3 bases and J by 11 bases, with 10 bases between the two germline ends. The CDR3 runs 10 residues. Per the germline V gene, CDR1 is SQVTM and CDR2 is ANQGSEA. The CDR3 sequence is CSVDHSYAFF. The DNA of the CDR3 is TGCAGCGTTGATCATTCATACGCTTTCTTT.